Below, 7 T cell receptor beta chains from the same sample are listed, as sequenced in a study of shared clonotypes between healthy human individuals. Assay: immunoSEQ multiplex PCR; the TCRdb copy retains only in-frame clones and omits some. The repertoire consists of about 2.1 million clones, with about 94% occurring once and the leading ten covering less than 2%. The naive CD8 population came from CD45RO-negative cells selected for CCR7, without terminally differentiated effector memory CD45RA+ cells. The sample comprised naive CD8+ T cells from PBMCs. Source of these receptors: a man between 18 and 29 years old in good health. Some clones in this sample may be carry-over from other donors' samples.

This clone was seen once. This rearrangement joins TRBV7-9 to TRBJ2-7; D is perhaps TRBD1 (6 bases). Germline CDR1 is SEHNR and CDR2 is FQNEAQ (reference sequence). Trimming removed 4 bases at V and 2 bases at J, with 15 bases between. The CDR3 runs to 15 residues. CDR3 DNA: TGTGCCAGCAGCTCGAGGACAGTCCCAGCCTACGAGCAGTACTTC. It codes for CASSSRTVPAYEQYF.

V gene TRBV4-3 combines with J gene TRBJ2-7; possibly TRBD2 for D (6 bases). Trimming removed 4 bases from V and 0 bases from J, with 13 bases in between. This CDR3 region has 15 residues. From germline, CDR1 is LGHNA and CDR2 YSLEER. The CDR3 protein is CASSRRRDFSYEQYF. The CDR3, as DNA: TGCGCCAGCAGCCGACGCCGGGACTTCTCCTACGAGCAGTACTTC.

The V call is TRBV7-2, the J call TRBJ2-7; TRBD1 agrees at 8 bases. Germline loops: CDR1 SGHTA, CDR2 FQGNSA. The CDR3 length is 17 residues. Trimming took 5 bases from V and 3 from J; bases not matched to a gene: 15. CDR3 residues: CASSPRTGRDANYEQYF. DNA of the CDR3: TGTGCCAGCAGCCCCAGGACAGGGCGGGACGCGAACTACGAGCAGTACTTC.

Remarks on this clone: This sample includes further DNA sequences coding for the same CDR3. DNA for the CDR3: TGCGCCAGCAGCCAAGATTCGTCAGGGTCCTACGAGCAGTACTTC. This codes for CASSQDSSGSYEQYF. The gene calls are TRBV4-3 and TRBJ2-7, with D perhaps matching TRBD1 (5 bases). The V gene's germline CDR1 is LGHNA and CDR2 YSLEER. The germline V and J ends were trimmed by 0 bases and 1 base, with 10 bases remaining between them. The CDR3 runs to 15 residues.

The chain recombines TRBV7-9 with TRBJ2-1; possible D gene TRBD2, 5 bases. V was cut by 5 bases and J by 0 bases, with 14 bases left in between. Germline lookup yields CDR1 SEHNR and CDR2 FQNEAQ (reference sequence). CDR3 size: 16 residues. The CDR3 region has the DNA TGTGCCAGCAGCCACGCGACTACGGGCTCCTACAATGAGCAGTTCTTC. Translation gives CASSHATTGSYNEQFF.

Only one count was recorded for this clone. The V call is TRBV11-2, the J call TRBJ2-1; a possible D gene is TRBD2 (5 bases). This CDR3 is 16 amino acids long. V shed 5 bases and J shed 3 bases, with 17 bases lying between them. Germline V gives CDR1 SGHAT, CDR2 FQNNGV. The CDR3 is CASSTSAAEDYNEQFF. The CDR3 DNA follows: TGTGCCAGCAGCACCTCGGCAGCGGAAGACTACAATGAGCAGTTCTTC.

The chain uses TRBV27 and TRBJ2-2; D is perhaps TRBD1 (5 bases). This CDR3 region has 14 residues. The germline V gene encodes CDR1 MNHEY and CDR2 SMNVEV (reference sequence). V lost 2 bases, J lost 5 bases, and 9 bases lay in between. CDR3 loop: CASSLGRTTGELFF. Here the CDR3 DNA reads TGTGCCAGCAGTTTAGGCAGGACAACCGGGGAGCTGTTTTTT.